This TCR beta chain stems from a study of blood T cell repertoires in COVID-19. This CDR3 contains 14 residues. The germline gives CDR1 LGHNA, CDR2 YNFKEQ. V shed 4 bases and J shed 0 bases, with 7 bases lying between them. The table came from immunoSEQ multiplex PCR; TCRdb's copy has only in-frame clones and leaves some out. Here the sample spans 150,000 or so clones, over 80% being singletons. Sequenced sample: peripheral blood. This receptor was obtained from a man older than 75 with acute or convalescent COVID-19. The chain couples TRBV4-2 to TRBJ1-3; D unclear. The CDR3 bases are TGTGCCAGCAGCCCCAGGATCTCTGGAAACACCATATATTTT. Amino acids: CASSPRISGNTIYF.